This record covers a single T cell receptor (beta chain). Its antigen remains unidentified. This sample was taken from a study of blood T cells in healthy people across ages. Sample-barcoded 5' priming and a J-beta primer mix drove a second PCR of roughly 7 to 11 cycles. There were at least 2.5 million CDR3-containing paired-end reads obtained from each sample. TCRdb re-called the 5' RACE reads through MiXCR, storing one row per CDR3 protein. The repertoire holds 500,000 to 700,000 distinct CDR3 sequences, with about 30% as singletons. Each donor was a healthy Caucasian individual from Russia, aged roughly 6 to 95. Overall study results and limits: Researchers judged that diversity estimates from one million T cells fell short of true values. Donor CMV status was unknown, possibly confounding expanded clonotype changes.

This clonotype was sampled from a woman aged 80 or over in good health. The specimen was blood.

The CDR3 protein is CASSQRGHKANEQFF. CDR3 nucleotides: TGTGCCAGCTCACAGCGGGGACACAAAGCCAATGAGCAGTTCTTC. The chain is built from TRBV18 and TRBJ2-1; D possibly corresponds to TRBD2 (7 bases). CDR1 and CDR2 (germline): KGHSH, LQKENI. This CDR3 is built from 15 residues. V was clipped by 4 bases and J by 6 bases, with 16 bases between them.